Listed below are T cell receptor beta chains from one sample, sequenced in a study of blood T cell repertoires in COVID-19. Some clones are missing from TCRdb's copy, which holds only in-frame ones; the method was immunoSEQ multiplex PCR. The data hold roughly 70,000 clones, with around 70% observed a single time. What was sequenced was peripheral blood. These receptors all come from a man in his 70s with acute or convalescent COVID-19. The CDR3 runs from the conserved cysteine through the conserved F or W. The D gene is left open where the match is weak. Where a row states a size, it is once, few, many or the class of an expanded clone; other rows omit it.

CDR3 length: 17; D gene: TRBD2; V gene: TRBV5-1; clone size: .; J gene: TRBJ2-1; CDR3 protein: CASSLDSGSSSYNEQFF; CDR3 DNA: TGCGCCAGCAGCTTGGATAGCGGGAGTAGCTCCTACAATGAGCAGTTCTTC
CDR3 length: 13; D gene: .; V gene: TRBV10-3; clone size: .; J gene: TRBJ1-1; CDR3 protein: CAISFTGNTEAFF; CDR3 DNA: TGTGCCATCAGCTTCACAGGGAACACTGAAGCTTTCTTT
CDR3 length: 18; D gene: .; V gene: TRBV27; clone size: .; J gene: TRBJ1-5; CDR3 protein: CASSLSGQFLLRNQPQHF; CDR3 DNA: TGTGCCAGCAGTTTATCTGGACAGTTCCTTTTGCGCAATCAGCCCCAGCATTTT
CDR3 length: 14; D gene: .; V gene: TRBV24-1; clone size: .; J gene: TRBJ1-2; CDR3 protein: CATSDLRVSYGYTF; CDR3 DNA: TGTGCCACCAGTGATTTACGTGTCAGTTATGGCTACACCTTC
CDR3 length: 14; D gene: .; V gene: TRBV6-5; clone size: .; J gene: TRBJ2-7; CDR3 protein: CASSLRRGGYEQYF; CDR3 DNA: TGTGCCAGCTCCCTTCGGCGGGGCGGGTACGAGCAGTACTTC
CDR3 length: 14; D gene: .; V gene: TRBV2; clone size: .; J gene: TRBJ1-4; CDR3 protein: CASCPMTVNEKLFF; CDR3 DNA: TGTGCCAGCTGCCCAATGACAGTAAATGAAAAACTGTTTTTT
CDR3 length: 15; D gene: .; V gene: TRBV27; clone size: .; J gene: TRBJ2-1; CDR3 protein: CASSHTPQPSNEQFF; CDR3 DNA: TGTGCCAGCAGTCATACACCTCAACCCTCCAATGAGCAGTTCTTC
CDR3 length: 15; D gene: TRBD1; V gene: TRBV9; clone size: .; J gene: TRBJ1-1; CDR3 protein: CASSPDPGGYVAAFF; CDR3 DNA: TGTGCCAGCAGCCCGGATCCAGGGGGCTACGTCGCAGCTTTCTTT
CDR3 length: 13; D gene: .; V gene: TRBV19; clone size: .; J gene: TRBJ2-5; CDR3 protein: CASSQGQRETQYF; CDR3 DNA: TGTGCCAGTAGCCAAGGACAGCGGGAGACCCAGTACTTC
CDR3 length: 12; D gene: .; V gene: TRBV29-1; clone size: few; J gene: TRBJ2-7; CDR3 protein: CSVVAGVNEQYF; CDR3 DNA: TGCAGCGTTGTCGCGGGTGTAAACGAGCAGTACTTC
CDR3 length: 16; D gene: TRBD2; V gene: TRBV7-2; clone size: .; J gene: TRBJ2-1; CDR3 protein: CASSPPGLAGANEQFF; CDR3 DNA: TGTGCCAGCAGCCCCCCTGGACTAGCGGGCGCCAATGAGCAGTTCTTC
CDR3 length: 14; D gene: .; V gene: TRBV6-5; clone size: once; J gene: TRBJ1-2; CDR3 protein: CASSTGHPGDGYTF; CDR3 DNA: TGTGCCAGCAGTACCGGACACCCCGGAGATGGCTACACCTTC
CDR3 length: 15; D gene: TRBD2; V gene: TRBV14; clone size: .; J gene: TRBJ2-1; CDR3 protein: CASSQLLAGLNEQFF; CDR3 DNA: TGTGCCAGCAGCCAATTACTAGCGGGACTCAATGAGCAGTTCTTC
CDR3 length: 15; D gene: .; V gene: TRBV5-4; clone size: .; J gene: TRBJ1-2; CDR3 protein: CASSFPPEGNYGYTF; CDR3 DNA: TGTGCCAGCAGCTTCCCCCCGGAGGGGAACTATGGCTACACCTTC
CDR3 length: 16; D gene: TRBD1; V gene: TRBV19; clone size: .; J gene: TRBJ1-1; CDR3 protein: CASSTHPGQGNTEAFF; CDR3 DNA: TGTGCCAGTAGTACCCACCCGGGACAGGGGAACACTGAAGCTTTCTTT
CDR3 length: 14; D gene: TRBD1; V gene: TRBV6-5; clone size: .; J gene: TRBJ2-7; CDR3 protein: CATRRQGSSYEQYF; CDR3 DNA: TGTGCCACCAGAAGACAGGGGAGCTCCTACGAGCAGTACTTC
CDR3 length: 11; D gene: .; V gene: TRBV10-3; clone size: few; J gene: TRBJ2-1; CDR3 protein: CAIQELFEQFF; CDR3 DNA: TGTGCCATCCAAGAGCTATTTGAGCAGTTCTTC
CDR3 length: 16; D gene: TRBD2; V gene: TRBV7-3; clone size: few; J gene: TRBJ2-1; CDR3 protein: CASSPDGLAGTNEQFF; CDR3 DNA: TGTGCCAGCAGCCCGGACGGACTAGCGGGAACGAATGAGCAGTTCTTC
CDR3 length: 15; D gene: .; V gene: TRBV6-5; clone size: .; J gene: TRBJ1-5; CDR3 protein: CASASRSGGNQPQHF; CDR3 DNA: TGTGCCAGCGCGTCCAGGTCGGGGGGCAATCAGCCCCAGCATTTT
CDR3 length: 16; D gene: .; V gene: TRBV24-1; clone size: .; J gene: TRBJ2-5; CDR3 protein: CATSDFQGGVAETQYF; CDR3 DNA: TGTGCCACCAGTGATTTTCAGGGTGGGGTAGCAGAGACCCAGTACTTC
CDR3 length: 15; D gene: .; V gene: TRBV5-1; clone size: .; J gene: TRBJ1-6; CDR3 protein: CASRPRGANNSPLHF; CDR3 DNA: TGCGCCAGCAGGCCCAGGGGAGCCAATAATTCACCCCTCCACTTT
CDR3 length: 13; D gene: TRBD1; V gene: TRBV12-3/TRBV12-4; clone size: few; J gene: TRBJ2-1; CDR3 protein: CASSIRDRGLNFF; CDR3 DNA: TGTGCCAGCAGTATCCGGGACAGGGGGCTTAACTTCTTC
CDR3 length: 16; D gene: .; V gene: TRBV11-2; clone size: .; J gene: TRBJ2-3; CDR3 protein: CASSFSTGRRGNTQYF; CDR3 DNA: TGTGCCAGCAGCTTCTCGACAGGTCGGCGTGGGAATACGCAGTATTTT
CDR3 length: 14; D gene: .; V gene: TRBV7-3; clone size: .; J gene: TRBJ2-7; CDR3 protein: CASSSSGSSREQYF; CDR3 DNA: TGTGCCAGCAGCTCATCGGGATCCTCTAGAGAGCAGTACTTC
CDR3 length: 14; D gene: TRBD1; V gene: TRBV19; clone size: .; J gene: TRBJ2-2; CDR3 protein: CASSFGQAREELFF; CDR3 DNA: TGTGCCAGTAGTTTTGGACAGGCCAGGGAGGAGCTGTTTTTT
CDR3 length: 14; D gene: .; V gene: TRBV28; clone size: .; J gene: TRBJ1-2; CDR3 protein: CASTLVVRGDGYTF; CDR3 DNA: TGTGCCAGCACCCTGGTAGTCAGGGGAGATGGCTACACCTTC
CDR3 length: 18; D gene: TRBD2; V gene: TRBV5-1; clone size: .; J gene: TRBJ2-3; CDR3 protein: CASSPGKDGAGDGDTQYF; CDR3 DNA: TGCGCCAGCAGCCCGGGGAAAGATGGGGCGGGAGATGGAGATACGCAGTATTTT
CDR3 length: 16; D gene: TRBD2; V gene: TRBV19; clone size: .; J gene: TRBJ2-3; CDR3 protein: CASSAGLAGGTDTQYF; CDR3 DNA: TGTGCCAGTAGTGCTGGACTAGCGGGGGGCACAGATACGCAGTATTTT
CDR3 length: 15; D gene: TRBD2; V gene: TRBV6-5; clone size: .; J gene: TRBJ2-1; CDR3 protein: CASSKGLAGYNEQFF; CDR3 DNA: TGTGCCAGCAGCAAGGGACTAGCGGGGTACAATGAGCAGTTCTTC
CDR3 length: 17; D gene: TRBD1; V gene: TRBV15; clone size: .; J gene: TRBJ1-5; CDR3 protein: CATSRDPGQGFSQPQHF; CDR3 DNA: TGTGCCACCAGCAGAGACCCGGGACAGGGATTTTCCCAGCCCCAGCATTTT
CDR3 length: 15; D gene: TRBD2; V gene: TRBV5-4; clone size: .; J gene: TRBJ2-7; CDR3 protein: CASSFALAVFYEQYF; CDR3 DNA: TGTGCCAGCAGCTTCGCACTAGCGGTGTTCTACGAGCAGTACTTC
CDR3 length: 16; D gene: .; V gene: TRBV7-9; clone size: .; J gene: TRBJ2-2; CDR3 protein: CASSQAGVANTGELFF; CDR3 DNA: TGTGCCAGCTCTCAAGCGGGTGTCGCGAACACCGGGGAGCTGTTTTTT
CDR3 length: 15; D gene: .; V gene: TRBV6-5; clone size: .; J gene: TRBJ1-4; CDR3 protein: CASSSNRVTNEKLFF; CDR3 DNA: TGTGCCAGCAGTTCCAACAGGGTAACTAATGAAAAACTGTTTTTT
CDR3 length: 16; D gene: TRBD1; V gene: TRBV6-5; clone size: .; J gene: TRBJ1-2; CDR3 protein: CASSYSVTGMRYGYTF; CDR3 DNA: TGTGCCAGCAGTTACTCTGTGACAGGGATGCGGTATGGCTACACCTTC
CDR3 length: 16; D gene: TRBD2; V gene: TRBV11-2; clone size: .; J gene: TRBJ2-1; CDR3 protein: CASSLEGLAGYNEQFF; CDR3 DNA: TGTGCCAGCAGCTTAGAGGGGCTAGCGGGGTACAATGAGCAGTTCTTC
CDR3 length: 16; D gene: TRBD2; V gene: TRBV19; clone size: .; J gene: TRBJ2-3; CDR3 protein: CASRTSGRGRGDTQYF; CDR3 DNA: TGTGCCAGCAGGACTAGCGGGAGGGGACGAGGGGATACGCAGTATTTT
CDR3 length: 13; D gene: .; V gene: TRBV9; clone size: once; J gene: TRBJ2-3; CDR3 protein: CASSVVTADTQYF; CDR3 DNA: TGTGCCAGCAGCGTAGTGACAGCAGATACGCAGTATTTT
CDR3 length: 15; D gene: TRBD1; V gene: TRBV2; clone size: .; J gene: TRBJ2-7; CDR3 protein: CASSEVTGGSYEQYF; CDR3 DNA: TGTGCCAGCAGTGAAGTAACAGGGGGGAGCTACGAGCAGTACTTC
CDR3 length: 14; D gene: .; V gene: TRBV4-1; clone size: many; J gene: TRBJ2-7; CDR3 protein: CASSQLEIGDEQYF; CDR3 DNA: TGCGCCAGCAGCCAGTTGGAGATCGGGGACGAGCAGTACTTC
CDR3 length: 14; D gene: .; V gene: TRBV24-1; clone size: .; J gene: TRBJ2-2; CDR3 protein: CATSGLGYTGELFF; CDR3 DNA: TGTGCCACCAGCGGCCTAGGATACACCGGGGAGCTGTTTTTT
CDR3 length: 15; D gene: .; V gene: TRBV5-4; clone size: .; J gene: TRBJ2-3; CDR3 protein: CASSLVSSGTDTQYF; CDR3 DNA: TGTGCCAGCAGCTTGGTGTCTAGCGGCACAGATACGCAGTATTTT
CDR3 length: 17; D gene: .; V gene: TRBV3-1/TRBV3-2; clone size: once; J gene: TRBJ2-1; CDR3 protein: CASSQEGGASSRNEQFF; CDR3 DNA: TGTGCCAGCAGCCAAGAGGGGGGGGCGAGTAGCCGCAATGAGCAGTTCTTC
CDR3 length: 11; D gene: .; V gene: TRBV5-8; clone size: .; J gene: TRBJ2-5; CDR3 protein: CASTNRETQYF; CDR3 DNA: TGTGCCAGCACTAATCGAGAGACCCAGTACTTC
CDR3 length: 15; D gene: .; V gene: TRBV5-1; clone size: .; J gene: TRBJ2-2; CDR3 protein: CASRGSGDSTGELFF; CDR3 DNA: TGCGCCAGCAGGGGCTCGGGAGACTCCACCGGGGAGCTGTTTTTT
CDR3 length: 16; D gene: TRBD2; V gene: TRBV6-4; clone size: .; J gene: TRBJ2-2; CDR3 protein: CASSPGLAANTGELFF; CDR3 DNA: TGTGCCAGCAGTCCCGGACTAGCGGCAAACACCGGGGAGCTGTTTTTT
CDR3 length: 15; D gene: .; V gene: TRBV10-3; clone size: .; J gene: TRBJ1-3; CDR3 protein: CAISGGSLSGNTIYF; CDR3 DNA: TGTGCCATCAGTGGGGGCAGCCTCTCTGGAAACACCATATATTTT
CDR3 length: 13; D gene: .; V gene: TRBV6-6; clone size: .; J gene: TRBJ2-3; CDR3 protein: CASSYPSVDTQYF; CDR3 DNA: TGTGCCAGCAGTTACCCTAGCGTAGATACGCAGTATTTT
CDR3 length: 14; D gene: TRBD1; V gene: TRBV28; clone size: .; J gene: TRBJ1-2; CDR3 protein: CASSSGQGTYGYTF; CDR3 DNA: TGTGCCAGCAGTTCCGGACAGGGCACTTATGGCTACACCTTC
CDR3 length: 14; D gene: .; V gene: TRBV29-1; clone size: few; J gene: TRBJ2-7; CDR3 protein: CSVATVSSSYEQYF; CDR3 DNA: TGCAGCGTCGCAACCGTTTCCAGCTCCTACGAGCAGTACTTC
CDR3 length: 14; D gene: TRBD1; V gene: TRBV18; clone size: .; J gene: TRBJ2-7; CDR3 protein: CASSPPLQGSEQYF; CDR3 DNA: TGTGCCAGCTCACCGCCTCTACAGGGGAGCGAGCAGTACTTC
CDR3 length: 11; D gene: .; V gene: TRBV20-1; clone size: .; J gene: TRBJ2-7; CDR3 protein: CSALTRLEQYF; CDR3 DNA: TGCAGTGCGCTGACTAGATTAGAGCAGTACTTC
CDR3 length: 16; D gene: .; V gene: TRBV13; clone size: .; J gene: TRBJ2-3; CDR3 protein: CASSLSGRRVPDTQYF; CDR3 DNA: TGTGCCAGCAGCTTAAGTGGGCGGAGGGTCCCAGATACGCAGTATTTT
CDR3 length: 16; D gene: TRBD1; V gene: TRBV5-1; clone size: .; J gene: TRBJ2-7; CDR3 protein: CASSLGGRGQGYEQYF; CDR3 DNA: TGCGCCAGCAGCTTGGGGGGCAGGGGGCAGGGCTACGAGCAGTACTTC
CDR3 length: 15; D gene: .; V gene: TRBV15; clone size: .; J gene: TRBJ1-5; CDR3 protein: CATSRKGGAGQPQHF; CDR3 DNA: TGTGCCACCAGCAGAAAGGGGGGGGCGGGGCAGCCCCAGCATTTT
CDR3 length: 15; D gene: .; V gene: TRBV7-3; clone size: .; J gene: TRBJ2-1; CDR3 protein: CASSSSAPPYNEQFF; CDR3 DNA: TGTGCCAGCAGCTCTAGCGCCCCCCCCTACAATGAGCAGTTCTTC
CDR3 length: 14; D gene: .; V gene: TRBV28; clone size: .; J gene: TRBJ1-6; CDR3 protein: CASSFPQGLSPLHF; CDR3 DNA: TGTGCCAGCAGTTTCCCGCAGGGGCTCTCGCCCCTCCACTTT
CDR3 length: 15; D gene: .; V gene: TRBV3-1/TRBV3-2; clone size: .; J gene: TRBJ2-2; CDR3 protein: CASSQVAGFDGELFF; CDR3 DNA: TGTGCCAGCAGCCAAGTGGCAGGGTTTGACGGGGAGCTGTTTTTT
CDR3 length: 14; D gene: TRBD1; V gene: TRBV4-1; clone size: many; J gene: TRBJ1-1; CDR3 protein: CASSQPRDRLKAFF; CDR3 DNA: TGCGCCAGCAGCCAACCCCGGGACAGACTTAAAGCTTTCTTT
CDR3 length: 15; D gene: .; V gene: TRBV28; clone size: few; J gene: TRBJ2-7; CDR3 protein: CASSFPRRTRLEQYF; CDR3 DNA: TGTGCCAGCAGTTTTCCGCGGAGAACCCGCCTCGAGCAGTACTTC